This T cell receptor beta chain was obtained from a study of neurological immune-mediated disorders. In the study overall: Among around 34 multiple sclerosis patients, approximately 31 were relapsing-remitting and 3 were secondary progressive. Study-level results: Patients with HTLV-1-associated myelopathy showed the most TCR clonal expansion. Those with multiple sclerosis showed the least, falling below healthy controls. There were no CDR3 amino acid sequences shared by expanded clones across subjects, a result suggesting private repertoires in all groups.

Germline CDR1 and CDR2: ENHRY and SYGVKD. The CDR3 sequence is 13 residues long. V was pared by 2 bases and J by 4 bases, with 6 bases between. It was by 5'RACE with 10-nucleotide random UMIs that the cDNA was made. MiXCR, applied by TCRdb to the 5' RACE reads, yields one record per CDR3 protein. This repertoire shows 50,000 to 65,000 distinct CDR3 sequences, around 4.7% found once; its top ten account for approximately 3.5%. The sample holds many counts of this clonotype. What it binds is not known. The sample taken for sequencing was PBMCs. The rearrangement joins TRBV10-3 to TRBJ2-1; D perhaps matches TRBD1 (6 bases). The TCR sequence derives from a woman between 50 and 59 years old with multiple sclerosis. The CDR3 reads CAISEQGYNEQFF. DNA of the CDR3: TGTGCCATCAGTGAGCAGGGGTACAATGAGCAGTTCTTC.